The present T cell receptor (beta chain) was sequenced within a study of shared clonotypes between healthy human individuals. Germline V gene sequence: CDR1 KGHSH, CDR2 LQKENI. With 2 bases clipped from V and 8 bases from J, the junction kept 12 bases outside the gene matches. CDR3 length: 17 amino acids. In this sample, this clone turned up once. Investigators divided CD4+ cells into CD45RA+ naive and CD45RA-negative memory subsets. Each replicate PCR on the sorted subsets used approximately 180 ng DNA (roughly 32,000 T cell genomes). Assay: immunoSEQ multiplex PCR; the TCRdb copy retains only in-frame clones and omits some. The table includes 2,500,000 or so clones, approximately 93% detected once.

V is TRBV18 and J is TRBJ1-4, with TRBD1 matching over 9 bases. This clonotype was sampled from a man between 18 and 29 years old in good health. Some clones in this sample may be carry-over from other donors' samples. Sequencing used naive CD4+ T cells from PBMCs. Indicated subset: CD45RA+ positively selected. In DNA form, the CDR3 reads TGTGCCAGCTCACCAAAAAACAGGGGGCGCGTGAGCGAAAAACTGTTTTTT. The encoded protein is CASSPKNRGRVSEKLFF.